The clone carrying this T cell receptor (beta chain) was counted ten times or more. Its antigen is still unknown. Trimming cost V 4 bases and J 6 bases, with 10 bases left between them. CDR3 length equals 12 residues. Germline V CDR1 and CDR2: DFQATT, SNEGSKA (reference sequence). The data belong to a study of human T cells and chemical hapten exposure. As for the study in general: Slight volume differences across pooled libraries mainly accounted for varying per-sample TCR yields. The study, taken as a whole, reports: Against controls, expanded TCRs gave rise to significantly more large CDR3 similarity clusters.

The time point denotes: patch test 1, 2 weeks after DPC sensitization. Treatment denoted: therapeutic diphenylcyclopropenone sensitization with weekly scalp DPC. From the RACE reads, TCRdb called clonotypes with MiXCR, one entry per CDR3 protein. The sample lists around 150,000 distinct CDR3 sequences; about 15% were seen once. The rearrangement joins TRBV20-1 to TRBJ1-5; possible D gene TRBD1, 5 bases. The specimen was whole blood, collected in connection with sensitization to the hapten diphenylcyclopropenone (DPC). This TCR was sampled from a woman in her thirties with alopecia areata. Some clones in this sample may be carry-over from other donors' samples. CDR3 loop: CSAMGVGQPQHF. CDR3 coding DNA: TGCAGTGCTATGGGGGTCGGTCAGCCCCAGCATTTT.